This TCR beta chain came from a study of blood T cell repertoires in COVID-19 (dated by TCRdb to 2020 to 2021). For context, the study as a whole: Collaborator samples came from the United States, Italy and Spain and covered acute and convalescent phases of COVID-19. The prospective study material was composed of cDNA or gDNA derived from T cells, B-cell-depleted T cells, or PBMCs. Deeply sampled blood TCRbeta repertoires from subjects exposed to, actively infected with, or recovered from COVID-19 were included in the dataset. The repertoires were made available in a free public database intended to serve as a resource for research on the immune response to SARS-CoV-2. Samples were obtained from the ongoing ImmuneRACE study (first 160 participants) and from over 1,000 subjects provided by 6 global collaborators. The sample metadata nearly always contained a de-identified subject ID, COVID-19 status, age in years and sex. Where available, HLA class I and class II types were obtained from metadata supplied by the sample provider rather than from assay-based typing. The paper as a whole reports these results and caveats: How much clinical and demographic metadata was included differed by source and by participant, and the metadata was provided uncurated.

The CDR1 and CDR2 encoded by the germline V gene are SGDLS and YYNGEE. From V the trimming removes 1 base and from J it removes 6 bases, while the gene matches leave 4 bases of the junction unaccounted for. The CDR3 covers 15 residues, taking in both the cysteine and the phenylalanine. Only the CDR3 portion is preserved as DNA: 45 bases, with reading frame beginning at the first base. TCRbeta CDR3 regions were amplified from genomic DNA by means of the immunoSEQ Assay, a bias-controlled multiplex PCR. Per the authors' processing: The number of nucleated cells in each sample was estimated from the amplification of reference gene primers within the assay. To quantify the absolute abundance of each unique TCRbeta CDR3 rearrangement, sequence reads were collapsed and filtered. For each sample, productive Simpson clonality was calculated by taking the square root of Simpson's diversity index across productive rearrangements. TCRdb obtained this table from immuneACCESS and retained in-frame rearrangements with V and J assigned. These tables miss some clones; where compared with another copy, unresolved V genes account for less than half of the shortfall, and the remainder is unexplained. That table gives V, J and clone size, and the DNA gave D and trimming. The sample yields 350,000 to 450,000 clones; about nine tenths were counted once. The top ten clones comprise 1.5% to 2% of the sample.

Participants in the prospective study were enrolled through a virtual design, were aged roughly 18 to 100 years, and lived in some 24 United States geographic areas. To assign participants to cohorts, the prospective study relied on clinical history that participants themselves reported in a screening survey and a study questionnaire. ImmuneRACE Cohort 3 recovered participants were defined by two consecutive negative NP/OP PCR tests, healthcare professional clearance, or symptom resolution. In the prospective study, mobile phlebotomists collected whole blood, serum and a nasopharyngeal or oropharyngeal swab from each participant. Over a roughly 2-month period, participants in the prospective study had the option of providing additional blood draws and questionnaires. Before DNA extraction, blood samples from the prospective study were shipped at room temperature or frozen. A note on this clone: What this receptor recognizes is not known. Base qualities are not at hand, and no much larger clone is one base apart.

The sample was PBMCs or T cells enriched from blood (not recorded which). The origin of this receptor is a woman aged 30 to 39 who had recovered from COVID-19. This sequence uses TRBV9 and TRBJ2-3; TRBD1 agrees with 11 junctional bases. The CDR3 loop reads CASSVLDRGPDTQYF. The DNA reads TGTGCCAGCAGCGTACTGGACAGGGGGCCTGATACGCAGTATTTT.